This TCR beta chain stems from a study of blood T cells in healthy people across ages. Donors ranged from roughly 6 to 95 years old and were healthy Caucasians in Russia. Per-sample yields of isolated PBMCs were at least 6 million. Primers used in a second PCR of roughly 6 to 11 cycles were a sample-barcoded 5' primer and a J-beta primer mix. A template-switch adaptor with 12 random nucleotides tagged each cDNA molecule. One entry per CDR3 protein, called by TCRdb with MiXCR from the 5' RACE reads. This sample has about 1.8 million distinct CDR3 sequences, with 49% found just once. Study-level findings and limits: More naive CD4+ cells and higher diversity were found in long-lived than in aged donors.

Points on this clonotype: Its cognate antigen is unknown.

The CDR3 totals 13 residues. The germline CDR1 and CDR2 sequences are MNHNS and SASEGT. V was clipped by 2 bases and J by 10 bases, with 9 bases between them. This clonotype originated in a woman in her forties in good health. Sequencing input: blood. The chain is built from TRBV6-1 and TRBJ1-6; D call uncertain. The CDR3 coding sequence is TGTGCCAGCAGTGAATTTCCGCGGTCACCCCTCCACTTT. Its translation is CASSEFPRSPLHF.